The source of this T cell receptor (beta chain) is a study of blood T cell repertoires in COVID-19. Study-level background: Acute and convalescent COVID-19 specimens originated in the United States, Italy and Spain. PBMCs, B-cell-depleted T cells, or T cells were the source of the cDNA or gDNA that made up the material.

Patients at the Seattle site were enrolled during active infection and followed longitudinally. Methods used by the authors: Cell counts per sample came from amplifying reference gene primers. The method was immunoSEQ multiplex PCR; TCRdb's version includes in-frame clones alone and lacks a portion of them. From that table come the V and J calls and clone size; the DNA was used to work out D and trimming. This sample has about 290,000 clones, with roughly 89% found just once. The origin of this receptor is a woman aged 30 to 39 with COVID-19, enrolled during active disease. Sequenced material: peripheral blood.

CDR3 amino acids: CASSLGTANQPQHF. The CDR3 bases are TGTGCCAGCAGCCTCGGGACAGCAAATCAGCCCCAGCATTTT. This chain links TRBV7-9 with TRBJ1-5, with 7 bases aligning to TRBD1. Losses at the gene ends were 5 bases for V and 4 bases for J; bases not matched to a gene: 5. The CDR3 contains 14 residues. Per the germline V gene, CDR1 is SEHNR and CDR2 is FQNEAQ (reference sequence).